One sample yielded the 7 T cell receptor beta chains listed below, sequenced in a study of blood T cell repertoires in COVID-19 (dated by TCRdb to about 2020). Libraries were made using the immunoSEQ multiplex PCR assay. TCRdb took this table from immuneACCESS and kept in-frame rearrangements with V and J called. Such tables lack part of the clones; where checked against another copy, unresolved V genes explain under half of the gap, and the rest is unexplained. Here the sample has some 120,000 clones; about 80% occur a single time. Of the sample, 3.5% to 4% is held by the ten largest clones. Source material: peripheral blood. The receptors here all came from a woman aged 45-59 years with acute or convalescent COVID-19.

The rearrangement links TRBV24-1 to TRBJ2-5, with a weak D call TRBD1 (6 bases). The germline CDR1 and CDR2 sequences are KGHDR and SFDVKD. This CDR3 region has 14 residues. With 4 bases removed from V and 4 bases from J, the gap between germline ends came to 12 bases. The CDR3 DNA is TGTGCCACCAGTGAAACAGGGTTGAGAGAGACCCAGTACTTC. Its protein is CATSETGLRETQYF.

This chain links TRBV6-5 with TRBJ1-2; the D is unclear. The germline V gene encodes CDR1 MNHEY and CDR2 SVGAGI. The V gene lost 7 bases and the J gene lost 2 bases, with 11 bases spanning the gap. This CDR3 contains 13 residues. This CDR3 reads CASTGELNYGYTF. In DNA form, the CDR3 reads TGTGCCAGCACTGGAGAGTTAAACTATGGCTACACCTTC.

The V call is TRBV5-1, the J call TRBJ2-5, with 12 bases aligning to TRBD2. V shed 4 bases, J shed 5 bases, and the junction held 3 bases outside the gene matches. The CDR3 totals 14 residues. Germline CDR1 is SGHRS and CDR2 is YFSETQ. CDR3 in DNA: TGCGCCAGCAGCACTAGCGGGGGGCGTGAGACCCAGTACTTC. It is translated as CASSTSGGRETQYF.

The rearrangement links TRBV29-1 to TRBJ1-2; 11 nucleotides match TRBD1. Germline CDR1 reads SQVTM; CDR2 reads ANQGSEA. The J segment lost 3 bases and the V segment lost 7 bases, leaving 4 bases of the junction unmatched. This CDR3 has 13 residues. The CDR3 bases are TGCAGCGGGGGACAGGGGGGCGACTATGGCTACACCTTC. This gives the protein CSGGQGGDYGYTF.

The DNA of the CDR3 is TGTGCCAGCAGCCAAGTTGGCGGCGAGCAGTACTTC. This gives the protein CASSQVGGEQYF. The rearrangement joins TRBV14 to TRBJ2-7, with no clear D. Germline loops: CDR1 SGHDN, CDR2 FVKESK. V lost 1 base and J 6 bases, leaving 7 bases between the germline ends. The CDR3 runs 12 residues.

The V gene is TRBV29-1, the J gene TRBJ2-5, with D perhaps TRBD2 (7 bases). Germline assignment: CDR1 SQVTM and CDR2 ANQGSEA. The V end lost 6 bases, the J end lost 5 bases, and 19 bases lay between the germline ends. The CDR3 length is 14 residues. CDR3 region: CSVDLAGAGETQYF. As DNA, the CDR3 is TGCAGCGTCGATCTGGCGGGGGCGGGGGAGACCCAGTACTTC.

The rearrangement uses TRBV5-4 and TRBJ1-2, with a possible D match to TRBD1 (6 bases). This CDR3 comprises 13 residues. Germline CDR1 is SGHNT and CDR2 is YYREEE (reference sequence). Deletions cut 5 bases from V and 2 bases from J, with 10 bases between. The CDR3 region has the DNA TGTGCCAGCAGTTACCAGGGGAACTATGGCTACACCTTC. Amino acids: CASSYQGNYGYTF.